This T cell receptor beta chain was identified during a study of control samples from healthy donors and cancer patients. V dropped 0 bases and J dropped 8 bases, with 11 bases sitting between them. The CDR3 has 14 residues. Germline loops: CDR1 MRHNA, CDR2 SNTAGT. The protocol was immunoSEQ multiplex PCR, while the TCRdb copy is restricted to in-frame clones and leaves out a portion. The sample lists 60,000 to 75,000 clones; 87% were seen once. This clone was observed a single time. The sequenced sample consisted of PBMCs. The source of this sequence is a woman in her forties or fifties with head and neck cancer. The rearrangement joins TRBV6-4 to TRBJ2-1, with D possibly TRBD1 on 6 matching bases. Here the CDR3 reads CASSDSGSGDEQFF. CDR3 sequence (DNA): TGTGCCAGCAGTGACTCCGGTTCAGGGGATGAGCAGTTCTTC.